This is a list of T cell receptor beta chains from one sample in a study of lymphopenia after photon versus proton radiotherapy. Sequencing was performed with immunoSEQ multiplex PCR; in TCRdb, only in-frame clones are kept and a portion is missing. The sample carries about 45,000 clones, over 75% recorded once. This specimen consisted of peripheral blood, obtained from a patient treated with photon-based radiotherapy. The source is a man aged 35 to 55 with gastric cancer. Each CDR3 is given with its conserved first and last residue. D genes are given only for firm matches. The listing skips clone size in some rows; elsewhere it reads once, few, many or a size class.

v_call	d_call	clone_size	j_call	cdr3_aa	cdr3_nt
TRBV4-3	NA	NA	TRBJ2-2	CASSPRQGNTGELFF	TGCGCCAGCAGCCCCCGGCAGGGGAACACCGGGGAGCTGTTTTTT
TRBV7-3	NA	once	TRBJ1-1	CASSSYRAEAFF	TGTGCCAGCAGCTCCTACAGGGCCGAAGCTTTCTTT
TRBV29-1	NA	NA	TRBJ2-3	CSVRVPTGSDTQYF	TGCAGCGTTCGGGTACCCACAGGCTCAGATACGCAGTATTTT
TRBV15	NA	few	TRBJ1-1	CATSRENTEAFF	TGTGCCACCAGCAGAGAGAACACTGAAGCTTTCTTT
TRBV19	NA	NA	TRBJ2-2	CASSIANTGELFF	TGTGCCAGTAGTATAGCGAACACCGGGGAGCTGTTTTTT
TRBV27	NA	few	TRBJ2-1	CASSLEGPTFNEQFF	TGTGCCAGCAGTTTAGAGGGACCGACCTTCAATGAGCAGTTCTTC
TRBV5-4	NA	NA	TRBJ1-6	CASSEGSSYNSPLHF	TGTGCCAGCAGTGAAGGGAGCTCCTATAATTCACCCCTCCACTTT
TRBV20-1	NA	NA	TRBJ2-7	CSASNIYEQYF	TGCAGTGCTAGTAACATCTACGAGCAGTACTTC
TRBV6-4	TRBD2	NA	TRBJ2-2	CASSPGGGRGTGELFF	TGTGCCAGCAGCCCCGGGGGGGGGCGCGGCACCGGGGAGCTGTTTTTT
TRBV19	TRBD1	NA	TRBJ2-7	CASSVTSGTGTYEQYF	TGTGCCAGTAGTGTGACCTCCGGGACAGGTACTTACGAGCAGTACTTC
TRBV30	NA	NA	TRBJ2-6	CAWSQPDSSGANVLTF	TGTGCCTGGAGCCAACCAGACAGCTCTGGGGCCAACGTCCTGACTTTC
TRBV5-5	TRBD1	NA	TRBJ1-2	CASSHDRAGSYTF	TGTGCCAGCAGCCACGACAGGGCGGGGAGCTACACCTTC
TRBV18	TRBD1	NA	TRBJ2-6	CASAGGPGANVLTF	TGTGCCAGCGCAGGGGGTCCCGGGGCCAACGTCCTGACTTTC
TRBV18	NA	few	TRBJ2-1	CASSPFLQGNNEQFF	TGTGCCAGCTCACCATTCTTACAGGGTAACAATGAGCAGTTCTTC
TRBV29-1	TRBD1	NA	TRBJ1-2	CSVEEWGQGNYGYTF	TGCAGCGTTGAAGAGTGGGGACAGGGGAACTATGGCTACACCTTC
TRBV5-4	NA	NA	TRBJ2-5	CASSLSGGEQETQYF	TGTGCCAGCAGCTTATCTGGCGGGGAGCAAGAGACCCAGTACTTC
TRBV19	TRBD1	NA	TRBJ2-5	CASIPTGEETQYF	TGTGCCAGTATCCCGACAGGGGAAGAGACCCAGTACTTC
TRBV5-1	NA	NA	TRBJ2-7	CASSPPQGIYEQYF	TGCGCCAGCAGCCCCCCCCAGGGGATCTACGAGCAGTACTTC
TRBV28	TRBD1	NA	TRBJ1-6	CASSLPAGQSYHF	TGTGCCAGCAGTCTCCCGGCGGGACAGTCTTACCACTTT
TRBV5-6	NA	NA	TRBJ1-6	CASSGPGRTRSPLHF	TGTGCCAGCAGCGGCCCGGGTAGAACGAGGTCACCCCTCCACTTT
TRBV19	TRBD2	NA	TRBJ2-5	CASSTGRTSVETQYF	TGTGCCAGTAGTACAGGGAGGACTAGCGTGGAGACCCAGTACTTC
TRBV7-8	TRBD1	NA	TRBJ2-7	CASSLPVMTGSHYEQYF	TGTGCCAGCAGCCTCCCGGTGATGACAGGGAGTCACTACGAGCAGTACTTC
TRBV6-6	NA	NA	TRBJ2-6	CASSSALGGANVLTF	TGTGCCAGCAGTTCGGCCCTCGGTGGGGCCAACGTCCTGACTTTC
TRBV19	TRBD1	NA	TRBJ2-3	CASRDRVADTQYF	TGTGCCAGCCGGGACAGGGTGGCAGATACGCAGTATTTT
TRBV7-6	NA	NA	TRBJ2-7	CASSLGIAGGEQYF	TGTGCCAGCAGCTTAGGAATTGCGGGTGGCGAGCAGTACTTC
TRBV7-6	TRBD2	NA	TRBJ2-1	CASSALPLAGVVF	TGTGCCAGCAGCGCTCTCCCCCTAGCGGGGGTAGTCTTC
TRBV9	NA	NA	TRBJ2-1	CASSTRSGQGGQFF	TGTGCCAGCAGCACGCGATCAGGTCAGGGGGGACAGTTCTTC
TRBV18	NA	NA	TRBJ1-3	CASSPSRAAGSGNTIYF	TGTGCCAGCTCACCTAGTCGAGCAGCTGGGTCTGGAAACACCATATATTTT
TRBV5-4	TRBD2	NA	TRBJ2-5	CASSSGLAGQETQYF	TGTGCCAGCAGCTCAGGACTAGCGGGACAAGAGACCCAGTACTTC
TRBV4-2	NA	NA	TRBJ1-4	CASSQRLPGGEKLFF	TGTGCCAGCAGCCAAAGACTCCCGGGGGGTGAAAAACTGTTTTTT
TRBV2	TRBD1	NA	TRBJ1-2	CASKAGGRGYTF	TGTGCCAGTAAAGCAGGGGGTCGGGGCTACACCTTC
TRBV7-8	TRBD1	once	TRBJ1-5	CASSLVPRRDRVNPNQPQHF	TGTGCCAGCAGCTTAGTACCCCGGCGGGACAGGGTTAACCCTAATCAGCCCCAGCATTTT
TRBV20-1	NA	once	TRBJ1-1	CSAYLIEAFF	TGCAGTGCTTACTTAATCGAAGCTTTCTTT
TRBV21-1	NA	NA	TRBJ2-7	CASSRRLQGNREAYEQYF	TGTGCCAGCAGCAGACGGCTCCAGGGTAACAGGGAGGCCTACGAGCAGTACTTC
TRBV19	NA	NA	TRBJ1-3	CASRPGLSSGNTIYF	TGTGCCAGTAGGCCGGGACTGAGCTCTGGAAACACCATATATTTT
TRBV7-6	NA	once	TRBJ2-1	CASSLGGWGNEQFF	TGTGCCAGCAGCTTAGGTGGTTGGGGCAATGAGCAGTTCTTC
TRBV5-1	NA	NA	TRBJ2-7	CASSLWENYEQYF	TGCGCCAGCAGCTTGTGGGAGAACTACGAGCAGTACTTC
TRBV28	TRBD1	few	TRBJ1-2	CASRETGGGYGYTF	TGTGCCAGCAGAGAGACAGGGGGGGGCTATGGCTACACCTTC
TRBV4-1	TRBD1	NA	TRBJ1-5	CASSQEVTGDQPQHF	TGCGCCAGCAGCCAAGAAGTAACAGGGGATCAGCCCCAGCATTTT
TRBV6-5	NA	NA	TRBJ2-6	CASSPGRFGANVLTF	TGTGCCAGCAGTCCCGGCCGTTTCGGGGCCAACGTCCTGACTTTC
TRBV18	TRBD1	NA	TRBJ1-6	CASSPATGSYNSPLHF	TGTGCCAGCTCACCTGCGACAGGGTCCTATAATTCACCCCTCCACTTT
TRBV18	NA	once	TRBJ2-6	CASSPPRYSSGANVLTF	TGTGCCAGCTCACCACCGAGGTATAGCTCTGGGGCCAACGTCCTGACTTTC
TRBV6-1	NA	once	TRBJ2-3	CAMGPRTDTQYF	TGTGCCATGGGACCTCGCACAGATACGCAGTATTTT
TRBV30	TRBD2	NA	TRBJ2-1	CAWRAGGRSYNEQFF	TGTGCCTGGAGAGCGGGGGGACGCTCCTACAATGAGCAGTTCTTC
TRBV29-1	TRBD1	NA	TRBJ1-4	CSVRQGIGEKLFF	TGCAGCGTCCGACAGGGGATTGGAGAAAAACTGTTTTTT
TRBV14	NA	NA	TRBJ2-2	CASSHELNTGELFF	TGTGCCAGCAGCCACGAGCTGAACACCGGGGAGCTGTTTTTT
TRBV11-2	TRBD2	NA	TRBJ2-3	CASSPGLAAFTDTQYF	TGTGCCAGCAGCCCCGGACTAGCGGCCTTCACAGATACGCAGTATTTT